These T cell receptor beta chains were read from a single sample in a study of early T cells in non-severe SARS-CoV-2 infection. TCRdb re-analysed the 5' RACE reads in MiXCR, keeping a single row per CDR3 protein. Seen here are tens of thousands of distinct CDR3 sequences, around 4.1% observed once, and the top ten hold roughly 5.5%. The sample taken for sequencing was whole blood. The receptors come from an adult who was a healthcare worker with PCR-confirmed SARS-CoV-2 infection or an uninfected control (not recorded which). Both conserved end residues are part of each CDR3. The order of the fields is J gene, clone size, D gene, V gene, CDR3 DNA, CDR3 protein. The D gene is left open where the match is weak. Clone sizes are given selectively: once, few, many, or a class where the clone is expanded.

TRBJ2-7,.,TRBD1,TRBV7-9,TGTGCCAGCAGCCCGGGACAGTCTTCCTACGAGCAGTACTTC,CASSPGQSSYEQYF
TRBJ2-2,.,.,TRBV5-6,TGTGCCAGCAGAATCGGACACATAAACACCGGGGAGCTGTTTTTT,CASRIGHINTGELFF
TRBJ1-1,many,.,TRBV20-1,TGCAGTGCTAGTGGGGGGGGACCTGAAGCTTTCTTT,CSASGGGPEAFF
TRBJ1-5,many,.,TRBV12-3/TRBV12-4,TGTGCCAGCAGTCGCGACGGGGGCAATCAGCCCCAGCATTTT,CASSRDGGNQPQHF
TRBJ1-1,many,.,TRBV7-9,TGTGCCAGCAGCGGCGGAACTGAAGCTTTCTTT,CASSGGTEAFF
TRBJ2-7,few,.,TRBV29-1,TGCAGCGTTGGCACGAATGAGCAGTACTTC,CSVGTNEQYF
TRBJ2-2,.,.,TRBV4-1,TGCGCCAGCAGCCCCCGGGGCGGGATTGGCGGGGAGCTGTTTTTT,CASSPRGGIGGELFF
TRBJ1-2,many,TRBD1,TRBV20-1,TGCAGTGCTAGAGATTCAGGGGGCTCCAATGGCTACACCTTC,CSARDSGGSNGYTF
TRBJ1-2,.,.,TRBV14,TGTGCCAGCAGTCGCGCCACAAATGAAATATATGGCTACACCTTC,CASSRATNEIYGYTF
TRBJ1-1,many,.,TRBV12-5,TGTGCTAGTGGTTTGGTGCCGGGGAACACTGAAGCTTTCTTT,CASGLVPGNTEAFF
TRBJ2-5,many,TRBD1,TRBV19,TGTGCCAGTAGTATAGCCGGGACAGGGGCAGAGACCCAGTACTTC,CASSIAGTGAETQYF
TRBJ1-5,many,.,TRBV7-2,TGTGCCAGCAGCTTAGGACGGGATTATAGCAATCAGCCCCAGCATTTT,CASSLGRDYSNQPQHF
TRBJ2-3,few,TRBD2,TRBV6-4,TGTGCCAGCAGTGAACTAGCGGGAGGAGGAGATACGCAGTATTTT,CASSELAGGGDTQYF
TRBJ1-2,many,TRBD1,TRBV4-2,TGTGCCAGCAGTATCTCCGGGACAGGTGGATACGGCTACACCTTC,CASSISGTGGYGYTF
TRBJ2-3,many,TRBD2,TRBV24-1,TGTGCCACCAGTGATTACCGTAGCGGGGGGGCCCAAGATACGCAGTATTTT,CATSDYRSGGAQDTQYF
TRBJ1-1,many,.,TRBV7-9,TGTGCCAGCAGCTTAGAACGGCTGAACACTGAAGCTTTCTTT,CASSLERLNTEAFF
TRBJ2-5,few,TRBD1,TRBV7-9,TGTGCCAGCAGCTTATTTGGGACAGGGGGCGAAGAGACCCAGTACTTC,CASSLFGTGGEETQYF
TRBJ2-2,many,TRBD1,TRBV2,TGTGCCAGCAGTGAATGGACAGGGGACACCGGGGAGCTGTTTTTT,CASSEWTGDTGELFF
TRBJ2-7,.,.,TRBV7-9,TGTGCCAGCAGTTCTTACCCCCGGGATCCAGCCTACGAGCAGTACTTC,CASSSYPRDPAYEQYF
TRBJ1-2,many,.,TRBV4-3,TGCGCCAGCAGCCAAGAAGGCAGAGAATCCTATGGCTACACCTTC,CASSQEGRESYGYTF
TRBJ1-5,few,.,TRBV29-1,TGCAGCGTTCTTATGAACGTCGGACAGCCCCAGCATTTT,CSVLMNVGQPQHF
TRBJ2-3,many,TRBD1,TRBV20-1,TGCAGTGGGACAGGGGGCATCATGATCACAGATACGCAGTATTTT,CSGTGGIMITDTQYF
TRBJ1-5,many,.,TRBV2,TGTGCCAGCAGCCGACAGGTTAGCAATCAGCCCCAGCATTTT,CASSRQVSNQPQHF
TRBJ1-6,many,.,TRBV29-1,TGCAGCGTTGGTACGGGGGTAGATTCACCCCTCCACTTT,CSVGTGVDSPLHF
TRBJ1-2,many,TRBD1,TRBV7-2,TGTGCCAGCAGCTCCCGGACAGGGGGGGCTAACTATGGCTACACCTTC,CASSSRTGGANYGYTF
TRBJ1-2,many,TRBD1,TRBV12-3/TRBV12-4,TGTGCCAGCAGTTCGGACAGGGGGAAGCGTGGCTACACCTTC,CASSSDRGKRGYTF
TRBJ2-5,medium-sized,.,TRBV7-9,TGTGCCAGCATCCTTAGAGGGGGACGGCCGAGATTC,CASILRGGRPRF
TRBJ1-3,few,.,TRBV5-4,TGTGCCAGCAGCCTCCCCGACAAAGGAAACACCATATATTTT,CASSLPDKGNTIYF
TRBJ1-2,many,TRBD1,TRBV4-3,TGCGCCAGCAGCCAAGATTGGGGACAGACTCACTATGGCTACACCTTC,CASSQDWGQTHYGYTF
TRBJ2-7,.,.,TRBV4-3,TGCGCCAGCAGCCAAGAATTAGGCACTCCCTACGAGCAGTACTTC,CASSQELGTPYEQYF
TRBJ2-1,many,.,TRBV24-1,TGTGCCACCAGTGATTTCGGGTCCGGGCAGAGTCAGCATTTC,CATSDFGSGQSQHF
TRBJ2-1,many,.,TRBV5-1,TGCGCCAGCAGCTTTCGCCAGATTAACAATGAGCAGTTCTTC,CASSFRQINNEQFF
TRBJ2-7,many,TRBD2,TRBV5-1,TGCGCCAGCAGCTTGGCCCTAGCGGGGGATGAGCAGTACTTC,CASSLALAGDEQYF
TRBJ2-7,many,TRBD1,TRBV7-9,TGTGCCAGCAGCTTTCCCGGGACAGGGGTTTACGAGCAGTACTTC,CASSFPGTGVYEQYF
TRBJ2-7,many,.,TRBV29-1,TGCAGCGTTGAAGTGGTCGCTATCGAGTACTTC,CSVEVVAIEYF
TRBJ2-7,many,.,TRBV29-1,TGCAGCGTTGAAGGTAGCGGCACCTCCTACGAGCAGTACTTC,CSVEGSGTSYEQYF
TRBJ1-5,many,.,TRBV7-9,TGTGCCAGCAGCGAGGGGGGCAATCAGCCCCAGCATTTT,CASSEGGNQPQHF
TRBJ1-1,.,.,TRBV11-3,TGTGCCAGCAGGCTAGGGACACTCATGAACACTGAAGCTTTCTTT,CASRLGTLMNTEAFF
TRBJ2-1,many,.,TRBV11-2,TGTGCCAGCAGCTTAGTCCGGGGCTCCTACAATGAGCAGTTCTTC,CASSLVRGSYNEQFF
TRBJ2-5,few,TRBD2,TRBV12-3/TRBV12-4,TGTGCCAGCAGTTGGGGGGAGGGATCCAAAGAGACCCAGTACTTC,CASSWGEGSKETQYF
TRBJ2-6,many,.,TRBV29-1,TGCAGCGTTGAAGGGGGAGCGCCAGAACAGGGCTCTGGGGCCAACGTCCTGACTTTC,CSVEGGAPEQGSGANVLTF